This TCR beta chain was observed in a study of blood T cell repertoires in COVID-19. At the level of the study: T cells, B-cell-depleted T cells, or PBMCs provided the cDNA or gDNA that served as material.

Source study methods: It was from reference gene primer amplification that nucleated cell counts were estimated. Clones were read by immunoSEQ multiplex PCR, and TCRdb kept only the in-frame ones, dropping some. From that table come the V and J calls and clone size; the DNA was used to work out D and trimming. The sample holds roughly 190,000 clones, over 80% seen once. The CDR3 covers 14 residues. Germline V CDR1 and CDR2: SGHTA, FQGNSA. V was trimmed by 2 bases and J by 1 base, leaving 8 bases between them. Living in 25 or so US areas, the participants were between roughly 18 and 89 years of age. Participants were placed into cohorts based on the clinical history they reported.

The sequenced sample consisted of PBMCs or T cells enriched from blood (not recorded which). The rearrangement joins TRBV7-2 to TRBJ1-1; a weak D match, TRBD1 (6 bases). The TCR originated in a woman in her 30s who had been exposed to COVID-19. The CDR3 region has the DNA TGTGCCAGCAGCTTATGGACAGCGAACACTGAAGCTTTCTTT. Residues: CASSLWTANTEAFF.